Presented here are 2 T cell receptor beta chains from one specimen sequenced in a study of blood T cell repertoires in COVID-19. TCRdb's table, derived via immunoSEQ multiplex PCR, lists solely in-frame clones and lacks some. Seen here are 200,000 to 250,000 clones, roughly 76% observed once, and the top ten hold roughly 8%. The sample was peripheral blood. The source is a woman over 75 with COVID-19, enrolled during active disease.

The chain employs TRBV7-9 and TRBJ2-3, with D perhaps TRBD2 (6 bases). This CDR3 spans 17 amino acids. Germline lookup yields CDR1 SEHNR and CDR2 FQNEAQ (reference sequence). Trimming cost V 1 base and J 2 bases, with 16 bases left between them. The CDR3 sequence: CASSLVIAGIHTDTQYF. The DNA for the CDR3 is TGTGCCAGCAGCTTAGTAATCGCGGGAATACACACAGATACGCAGTATTTT.

The chain employs TRBV5-1 and TRBJ1-1; 8 nucleotides match TRBD1. The V segment lost 4 bases and the J segment 3 bases; nucleotides outside the gene matches: 5. The length of the CDR3 is 14 residues. From germline, CDR1 is SGHRS and CDR2 YFSETQ. This CDR3 is CASSKDRDYTEAFF. As DNA, the CDR3 is TGCGCCAGCAGCAAGGACAGGGACTACACTGAAGCTTTCTTT.